One and the same sample provided the 15 T cell receptor beta chains below, sequenced in a study of T-cell memory formation after mild COVID-19. TCRdb used MiXCR to reprocess the 5' RACE reads, holding one entry per CDR3 protein. The sample lists around 310,000 distinct CDR3 sequences; approximately 14% were seen once. Sequencing used PBMCs or a T cell subset sorted from them (not recorded which). The receptors were gathered from a man between 18 and 29 years old who had mild COVID-19 (a few samples of this study predate the infection). Cell type and time point are not known.

V usage is TRBV7-8 and J usage is TRBJ2-6; D ambiguous. The germline gives CDR1 SGHVS, CDR2 FQNEAQ. Trimming cost V 0 bases and J 2 bases, with 8 bases left between them. This CDR3 spans 16 amino acids. CDR3 in amino acids: CASSLAGAPGANVLTF. The CDR3 coding sequence is TGTGCCAGCAGCTTAGCGGGCGCCCCTGGGGCCAACGTCCTGACTTTC.

J is TRBJ1-1 and V is TRBV19, with D maybe TRBD1 (5 bases). Germline V gives CDR1 LNHDA, CDR2 SQIVND (reference sequence). Trimming pared 5 bases from V and 1 base from J, leaving 14 bases between. CDR3 length: 15 amino acids. CDR3 nucleotide sequence: TGTGCCAGTAGTCCCCGCCGTGGGGGGAACACTGAAGCTTTCTTT. It translates to CASSPRRGGNTEAFF.

Only a few counts were recorded for this clonotype. The chain couples TRBV7-3 to TRBJ2-7; D not resolved. CDR3 length equals 15 residues. V lost 5 bases to trimming and J lost 0 bases, with 14 bases between them. From germline, CDR1 is SGHTA and CDR2 FQGTGA. The CDR3 here is CASSALSPSSYEQYV. CDR3 DNA: TGTGCCAGCAGCGCCCTTTCCCCCTCCTCCTACGAGCAGTACGTC.

This clonotype was counted ten times or more. DNA for the CDR3: TGCGCCAGCAGCCAAGTACTCGTAGAAGCCAAAAACATTCAGTACTTC. This encodes CASSQVLVEAKNIQYF. V is TRBV4-3 and J is TRBJ2-4; D uncertain. Germline V lookup: CDR1 LGHNA, CDR2 YSLEER. The CDR3 runs to 16 residues. V lost 1 base, J lost 0 bases, and 10 bases lay in between.

This clonotype was observed a few times. V is TRBV20-1 and J is TRBJ2-3, with unresolved D. CDR1 is DFQATT and CDR2 is SNEGSKA in the germline V gene (reference sequence). The CDR3 runs 18 residues. V was trimmed by 2 bases and J by 2 bases, leaving 23 bases between them. The CDR3 region is CSARPHPYRTWVTDTQYF. The DNA for the CDR3 is TGCAGTGCTAGACCTCACCCTTATAGGACCTGGGTCACAGATACGCAGTATTTT.

CDR3: CASSNDLNYGYTF. CDR3 coding DNA: TGTGCCAGCAGTAACGATCTTAACTATGGCTACACCTTC. The V and J genes are TRBV28 and TRBJ1-2; no clear D gene. The V end was cut by 5 bases, the J end by 1 base, with 8 bases between. Germline CDR1 reads MDHEN; CDR2 reads SYDVKM. The CDR3 has 13 amino acids.

This clonotype was seen a few times. The chain recombines TRBV5-1 with TRBJ1-1; no firm D call. The CDR3 contains 15 residues. CDR1 and CDR2 from the germline V gene are SGHRS and YFSETQ. V was cut by 4 bases and J by 0 bases, with 13 bases left in between. The CDR3 reads CASSLSSGMNTEAFF. CDR3 DNA sequence: TGCGCCAGCAGCCTCTCGTCCGGCATGAACACTGAAGCTTTCTTT.

This clonotype was seen a handful of times. V usage is TRBV29-1 and J usage is TRBJ1-5; the D gene is possibly TRBD1 (6 bases). The CDR3 runs 13 residues. V lost 4 bases to trimming and J lost 1 base, with 8 bases between them. Germline V gene lookup returns CDR1 SQVTM and CDR2 ANQGSEA. The CDR3 region has the DNA TGCAGCGTTGTTGGACAGAGCAATCAGCCCCAGCATTTT. Translating it yields CSVVGQSNQPQHF. Together with reference TRBV29-1 and TRBJ1-5, the CDR3 gives the full variable domain: SAVISQKPSRDICQRGTSLTIQCQVDSQVTMMFWYRQQPGQSLTLIATANQGSEATYESGFVIDKFPISRPNLTFSTLTVSNMSPEDSSIYLCSVVGQSNQPQHFGDGTRLSIL.

The sample holds a few counts of this clonotype. The genes are TRBV20-1 and TRBJ2-1; 14 bases match TRBD2. The CDR3 runs 15 residues. With V trimmed by 3 bases and J by 7 bases, 5 bases remained unmatched. In germline, CDR1 is DFQATT, CDR2 SNEGSKA (reference sequence). The CDR3 here is CSARGLAGVNNEQFF. The CDR3 DNA reads TGCAGTGCTAGGGGACTAGCGGGGGTCAATAATGAGCAGTTCTTC.

This clonotype has at least ten counts. The chain links TRBV7-3 to TRBJ2-1; unclear D gene. The CDR3 has 13 residues. Germline lookup yields CDR1 SGHTA and CDR2 FQGTGA. Trimming pared 6 bases from V and 10 bases from J, leaving 16 bases between. CDR3 nucleotide sequence: TGTGCCAGCAGTCTTATTGGCCTGGGGGAGCAGTTCTTC. Amino acids: CASSLIGLGEQFF.

V is TRBV4-3 and J is TRBJ2-1; TRBD2 aligns across 11 bases. CDR3 length: 16 amino acids. Germline V gives CDR1 LGHNA, CDR2 YSLEER. J lost 7 bases, V lost 0 bases, and 5 bases had no gene match. The DNA of the CDR3 is TGCGCCAGCAGCCAAGATCTGGCTAGCGGGGGGAATGAGCAGTTCTTC. It codes for CASSQDLASGGNEQFF.

The rearrangement links TRBV5-7 to TRBJ1-1, with 8 bases that match TRBD1. TRBV5-7 carries the ORF label, with uncertain function. The junction had 4 bases not matched to a gene; V was cut back by 3 bases and J by 0 bases. This CDR3 has 15 residues. The CDR3 nucleotides read TGTGCCAGCAGCTACGACAGGGGCATGAACACTGAAGCTTTCTTT. Protein sequence: CASSYDRGMNTEAFF.

This clonotype has only a few counts. This chain joins TRBV6-5 and TRBJ1-1; D is uncertain. Germline V lookup: CDR1 MNHEY, CDR2 SVGAGI. The CDR3 totals 13 residues. Trimming left V 11 bases short and J 6 bases short, with 19 bases between. Written as DNA, the CDR3 is TGTGCCGCGGCGAACCCTATGCTGGCTGAAGCTTTCTTT. It encodes CAAANPMLAEAFF.

The chain couples TRBV4-3 to TRBJ2-7, with D perhaps TRBD1 or TRBD2 (5 bases each). Germline lookup yields CDR1 LGHNA and CDR2 YSLEER. Deletions cut 0 bases from V and 3 bases from J, with 24 bases between. The length of the CDR3 is 19 residues. The DNA for the CDR3 is TGCGCCAGCAGCCAAGATTTGAGGGGCTGGCCACCCCACTACTACGAGCAGTACTTC. It translates to CASSQDLRGWPPHYYEQYF.

In this sample, this clonotype turned up a few times. The CDR3 is CASSFGTSGTSEQFF. In DNA, the CDR3 is TGTGCCAGCAGCTTCGGGACTAGCGGTACCTCAGAGCAGTTCTTC. The V call is TRBV7-3, the J call TRBJ2-1, with TRBD2 matching 11 bases. This CDR3 spans 15 amino acids. With 3 bases clipped from V and 10 bases from J, the junction kept 8 bases outside the gene matches. From germline, CDR1 is SGHTA and CDR2 FQGTGA.